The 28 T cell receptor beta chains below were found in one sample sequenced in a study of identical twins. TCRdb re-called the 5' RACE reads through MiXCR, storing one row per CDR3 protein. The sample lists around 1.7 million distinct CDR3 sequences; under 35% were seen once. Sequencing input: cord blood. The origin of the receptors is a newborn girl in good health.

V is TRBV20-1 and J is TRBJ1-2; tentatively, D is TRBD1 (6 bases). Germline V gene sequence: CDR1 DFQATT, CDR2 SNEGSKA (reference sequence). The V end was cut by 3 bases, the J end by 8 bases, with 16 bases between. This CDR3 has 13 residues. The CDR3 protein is CSASRTGIGGYTF. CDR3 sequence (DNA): TGCAGTGCTAGCCGAACAGGGATTGGGGGCTACACCTTC.

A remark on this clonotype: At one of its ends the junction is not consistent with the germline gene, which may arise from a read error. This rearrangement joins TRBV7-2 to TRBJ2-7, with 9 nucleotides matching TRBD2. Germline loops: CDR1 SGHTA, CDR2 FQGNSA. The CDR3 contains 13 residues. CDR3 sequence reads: CAGSFSSGNEQYF. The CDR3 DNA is TGTGCCGGCAGCTTCTCTAGCGGGAACGAGCAGTACTTC.

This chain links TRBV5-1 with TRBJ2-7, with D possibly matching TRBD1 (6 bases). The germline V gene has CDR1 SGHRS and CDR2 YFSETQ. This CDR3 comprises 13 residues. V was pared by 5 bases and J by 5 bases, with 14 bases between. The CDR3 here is CASRVQGTDEQYF. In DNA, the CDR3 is TGCGCCAGCAGAGTTCAGGGGACCGACGAGCAGTACTTC.

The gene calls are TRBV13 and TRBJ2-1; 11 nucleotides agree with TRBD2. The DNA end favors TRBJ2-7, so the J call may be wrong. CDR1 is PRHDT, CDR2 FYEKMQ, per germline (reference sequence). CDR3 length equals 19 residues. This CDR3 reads CASSLLAGGPSGSYNEQYF. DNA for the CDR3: TGTGCCAGCAGCTTATTAGCGGGAGGGCCCTCAGGGTCCTACAATGAGCAGTACTTC.

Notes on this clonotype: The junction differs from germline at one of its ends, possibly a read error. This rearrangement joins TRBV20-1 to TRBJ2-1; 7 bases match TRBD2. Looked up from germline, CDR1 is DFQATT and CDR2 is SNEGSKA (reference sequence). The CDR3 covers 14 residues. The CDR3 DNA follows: TGCAGTGCTAGGGGGACTAACTCCCACAATGAGCAGTTCTTC. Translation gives CSARGTNSHNEQFF.

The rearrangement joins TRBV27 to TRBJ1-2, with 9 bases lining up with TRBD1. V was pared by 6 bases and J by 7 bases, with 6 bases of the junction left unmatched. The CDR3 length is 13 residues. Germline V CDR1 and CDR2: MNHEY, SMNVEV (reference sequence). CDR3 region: CASRDRGFSGYTF. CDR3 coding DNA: TGTGCCAGCAGGGACAGGGGCTTTAGTGGCTACACCTTC.

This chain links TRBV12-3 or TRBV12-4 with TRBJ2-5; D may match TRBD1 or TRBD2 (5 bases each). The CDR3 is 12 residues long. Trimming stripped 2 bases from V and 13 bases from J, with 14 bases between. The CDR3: CASSLHRRGMYF. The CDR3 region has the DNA TGTGCCAGCAGTTTACACCGACGGGGCATGTACTTC.

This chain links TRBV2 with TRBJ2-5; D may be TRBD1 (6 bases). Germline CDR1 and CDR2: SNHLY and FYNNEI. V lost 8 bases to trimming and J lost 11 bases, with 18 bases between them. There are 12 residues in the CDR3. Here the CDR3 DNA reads TGTGCCAGCCTAAGAAACAGGGCTGAGCAGTACTTC. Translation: CASLRNRAEQYF.

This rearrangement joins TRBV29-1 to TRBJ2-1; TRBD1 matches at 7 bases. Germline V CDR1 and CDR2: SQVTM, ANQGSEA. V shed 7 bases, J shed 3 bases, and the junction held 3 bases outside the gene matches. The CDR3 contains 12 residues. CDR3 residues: CSGGTDYNEQFF. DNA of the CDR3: TGCAGCGGGGGGACAGACTACAATGAGCAGTTCTTC.

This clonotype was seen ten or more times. The CDR3 DNA follows: TGCAGCGTTGGCAGCGGGAGGGCCAAGTACAATGAGCAGTTCTTC. As protein: CSVGSGRAKYNEQFF. This sequence joins TRBV29-1 and TRBJ2-1; 10 bases line up with TRBD2. CDR3 length equals 15 residues. J gave up 4 bases and V 4 bases, and 7 bases lay outside the gene matches. The germline V gene has CDR1 SQVTM and CDR2 ANQGSEA.

The CDR3 DNA is TGTGCCAGCAGTTACGAGAAGGACACTGAAGCTTTCTTT. This gives the protein CASSYEKDTEAFF. The V and J genes are TRBV6-5 and TRBJ1-1; D is unclear. V lost 2 bases and J 3 bases, leaving 7 bases between the germline ends. The germline V gene has CDR1 MNHEY and CDR2 SVGAGI. The CDR3 extends over 13 amino acids.

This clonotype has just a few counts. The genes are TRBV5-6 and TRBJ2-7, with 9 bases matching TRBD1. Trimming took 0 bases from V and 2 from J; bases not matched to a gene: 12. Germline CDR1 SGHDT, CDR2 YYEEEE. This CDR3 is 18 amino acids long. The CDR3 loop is CASSLALVRDRATYEQYF. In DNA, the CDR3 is TGTGCCAGCAGCTTGGCGTTGGTCAGGGACAGGGCAACCTACGAGCAGTACTTC.

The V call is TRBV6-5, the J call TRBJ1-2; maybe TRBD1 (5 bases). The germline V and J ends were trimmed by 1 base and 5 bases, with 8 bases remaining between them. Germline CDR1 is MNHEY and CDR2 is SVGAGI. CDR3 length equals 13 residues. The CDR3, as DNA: TGTGCCAGCAGTTACTTCCGGGGGTATGGCTACACCTTC. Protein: CASSYFRGYGYTF.

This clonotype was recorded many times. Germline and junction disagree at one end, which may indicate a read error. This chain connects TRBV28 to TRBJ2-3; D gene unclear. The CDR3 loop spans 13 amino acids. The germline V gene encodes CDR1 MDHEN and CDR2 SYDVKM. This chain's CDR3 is CASSSAGTDTQYF. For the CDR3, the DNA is TGCGCCAGCAGCTCTGCCGGCACAGATACGCAGTATTTT.

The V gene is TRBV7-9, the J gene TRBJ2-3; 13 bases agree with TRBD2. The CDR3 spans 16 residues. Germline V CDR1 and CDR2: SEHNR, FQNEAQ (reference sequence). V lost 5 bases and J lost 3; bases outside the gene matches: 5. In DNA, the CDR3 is TGTGCCAGCAGCCGGCCGGGACTAGCGGGAACAGATACGCAGTATTTT. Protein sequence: CASSRPGLAGTDTQYF.

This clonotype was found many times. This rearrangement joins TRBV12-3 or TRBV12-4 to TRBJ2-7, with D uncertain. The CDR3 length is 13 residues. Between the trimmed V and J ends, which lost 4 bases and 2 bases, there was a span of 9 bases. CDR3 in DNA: TGTGCCAGCAGTTCTGACGGTCCCTACGAGCAGTACTTC. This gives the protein CASSSDGPYEQYF.

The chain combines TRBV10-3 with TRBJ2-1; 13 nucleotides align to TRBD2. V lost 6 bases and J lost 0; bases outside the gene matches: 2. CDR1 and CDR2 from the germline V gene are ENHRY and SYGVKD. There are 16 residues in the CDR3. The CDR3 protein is CAIRRTSGSSYNEQFF. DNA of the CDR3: TGTGCCATCAGAAGGACTAGCGGGAGCTCCTACAATGAGCAGTTCTTC.

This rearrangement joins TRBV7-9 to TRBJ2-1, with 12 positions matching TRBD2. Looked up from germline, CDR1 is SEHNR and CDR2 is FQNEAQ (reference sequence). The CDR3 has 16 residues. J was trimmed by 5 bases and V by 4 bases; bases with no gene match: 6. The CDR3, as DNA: TGTGCCAGCAGCTACCGGACTAGCGGGACCAACAATGAGCAGTTCTTC. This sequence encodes CASSYRTSGTNNEQFF. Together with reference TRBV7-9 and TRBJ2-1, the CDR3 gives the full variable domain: DTGVSQNPRHKITKRGQNVTFRCDPISEHNRLYWYRQTLGQGPEFLTYFQNEAQLEKSRLLSDRFSAERPKGSFSTLEIQRTEQGDSAMYLCASSYRTSGTNNEQFFGPGTRLTVL.

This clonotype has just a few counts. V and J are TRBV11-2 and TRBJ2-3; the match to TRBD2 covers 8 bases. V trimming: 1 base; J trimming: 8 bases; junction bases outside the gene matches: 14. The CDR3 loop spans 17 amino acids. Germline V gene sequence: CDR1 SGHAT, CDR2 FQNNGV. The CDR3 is CASSLAGLAVREVTQYF. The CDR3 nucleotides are TGTGCCAGCAGCTTAGCAGGACTAGCCGTCCGGGAAGTTACGCAGTATTTT.

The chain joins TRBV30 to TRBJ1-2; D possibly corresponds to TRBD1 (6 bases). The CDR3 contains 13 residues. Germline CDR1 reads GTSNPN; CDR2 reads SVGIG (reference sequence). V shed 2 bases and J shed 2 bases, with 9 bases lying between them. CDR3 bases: TGTGCCTGGAGTTTGCAGGGGAACTATGGCTACACCTTC. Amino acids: CAWSLQGNYGYTF.

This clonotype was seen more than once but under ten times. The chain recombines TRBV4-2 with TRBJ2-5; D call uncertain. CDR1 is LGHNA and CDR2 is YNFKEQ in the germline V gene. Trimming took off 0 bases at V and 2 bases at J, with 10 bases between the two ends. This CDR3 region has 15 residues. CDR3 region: CASSQDSKTQETQYF. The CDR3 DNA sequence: TGTGCCAGCAGCCAAGATTCGAAGACTCAAGAGACCCAGTACTTC.

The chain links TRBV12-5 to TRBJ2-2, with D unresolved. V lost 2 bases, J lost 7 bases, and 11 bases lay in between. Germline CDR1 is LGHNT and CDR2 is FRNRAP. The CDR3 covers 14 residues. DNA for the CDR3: TGTGCTAGTGGTTTGTCTCGTAGGGACGGGGAGCTGTTTTTT. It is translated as CASGLSRRDGELFF. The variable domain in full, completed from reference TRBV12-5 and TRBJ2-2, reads DARVTQTPRHKVTEMGQEVTMRCQPILGHNTVFWYRQTMMQGLELLAYFRNRAPLDDSGMPKDRFSAEMPDATLATLKIQPSEPRDSAVYFCASGLSRRDGELFFGEGSRLTVL.

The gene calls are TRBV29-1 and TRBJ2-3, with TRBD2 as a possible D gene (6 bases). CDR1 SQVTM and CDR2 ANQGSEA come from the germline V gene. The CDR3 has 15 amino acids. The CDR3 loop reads CVEAVVRDPPDTQYF. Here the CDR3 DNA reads TGCGTTGAGGCAGTTGTGCGGGACCCCCCGGATACGCAGTATTTT.

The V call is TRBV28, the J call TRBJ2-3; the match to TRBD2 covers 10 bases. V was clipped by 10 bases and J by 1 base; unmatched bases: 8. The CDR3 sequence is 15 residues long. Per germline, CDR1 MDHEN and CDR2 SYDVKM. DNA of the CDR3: TGTGCCACAAGGGCCGGGACTAGCGGCACAGATACGCAGTATTTT. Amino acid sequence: CATRAGTSGTDTQYF.

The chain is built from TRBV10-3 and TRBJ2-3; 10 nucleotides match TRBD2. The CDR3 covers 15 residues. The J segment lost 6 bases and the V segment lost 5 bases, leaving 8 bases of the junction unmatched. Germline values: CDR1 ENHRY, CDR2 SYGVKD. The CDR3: CAISKLAGSSDTQYF. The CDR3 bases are TGTGCCATCAGTAAACTAGCGGGGTCCTCCGATACGCAGTATTTT.

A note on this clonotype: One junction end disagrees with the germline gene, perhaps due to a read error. The CDR3 DNA is TGTGCCAGGAGTGTCGAGGGTTTAAATCAGCCCCAGCATTTT. Its translation: CARSVEGLNQPQHF. This chain connects TRBV2 to TRBJ1-5; D uncertain. Germline loops: CDR1 SNHLY, CDR2 FYNNEI. This CDR3 comprises 14 residues.

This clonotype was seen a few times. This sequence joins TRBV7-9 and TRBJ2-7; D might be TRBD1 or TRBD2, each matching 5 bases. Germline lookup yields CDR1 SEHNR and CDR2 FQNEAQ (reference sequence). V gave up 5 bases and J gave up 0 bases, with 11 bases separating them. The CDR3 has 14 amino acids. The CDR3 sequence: CASSLRDHSYEQYF. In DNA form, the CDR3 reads TGTGCCAGCAGCCTACGGGACCACTCCTACGAGCAGTACTTC.

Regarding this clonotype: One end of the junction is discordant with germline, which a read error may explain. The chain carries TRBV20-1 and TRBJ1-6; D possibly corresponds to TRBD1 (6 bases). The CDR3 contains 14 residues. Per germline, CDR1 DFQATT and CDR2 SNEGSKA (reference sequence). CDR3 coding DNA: TGCAGTACTAGAGGACAGAACCATAATTCACCCCTCCACTTT. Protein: CSTRGQNHNSPLHF.